The present TCR beta chain was sequenced within a study of blood T cells in healthy people across ages. Using a J-beta primer mix together with a sample-barcoded 5' primer, a second PCR was run for about 6 to 12 cycles. One entry per CDR3 protein, called by TCRdb with MiXCR from the 5' RACE reads. The sample holds some 940,000 distinct CDR3 sequences, almost 30% seen once. The CDR3 is 12 amino acids. The germline V gene has CDR1 SGHAT and CDR2 FQNNGV. Trimming took 8 bases from V and 9 from J, leaving 13 bases between them. This sample also belongs to another study, concerning T cells of mothers and their children. As that report states: Nine systemically healthy Caucasian donors: three mothers, six children. The authors added sample barcodes and 2-4 random nucleotides using the M1S primer of the second PCR. Each child gave 2.5 million to 3.5 million TCR beta CDR3 reads (each mother, over 8.5 million).

This receptor was identified in a woman between 40 and 55 years old in good health. The gene calls are TRBV11-2 and TRBJ2-2; D remains ambiguous. Sample: blood. DNA for the CDR3: TGTGCCAGCTTCGGTAGCCGGAGGGAGCTGTTTTTT. It yields the protein CASFGSRRELFF.